This TCR beta chain was obtained from a study of blood T cell repertoires in COVID-19. CDR1 is LNHNV and CDR2 is YYDKDF in the germline V gene (reference sequence). The CDR3 has 16 amino acids. V lost 0 bases to trimming and J lost 7 bases, with 15 bases between them. As processed by the authors: Amplification of reference gene primers was used by the study to estimate nucleated cell counts. Repertoires were generated with immunoSEQ multiplex PCR, while TCRdb's copy carries only in-frame clones and drops some. From that table come the V and J calls and clone size; the DNA was used to work out D and trimming. The sample carries 270,000 or so clones, nearly 90% recorded once.

The chain carries TRBV15 and TRBJ1-4; D is ambiguous. Sequenced sample: peripheral blood. This TCR came from a woman between 40 and 55 years old who had recovered from COVID-19. The CDR3 is CATSRDKGSGGEKLFF. Written as DNA, the CDR3 is TGTGCCACCAGCAGAGATAAAGGGAGCGGCGGTGAAAAACTGTTTTTT.